One sample yielded the 22 T cell receptor beta chains listed below, sequenced in a study of T cells after yellow fever vaccination. MiXCR was run by TCRdb on the 5' RACE reads, yielding one entry per CDR3 protein. Here the sample spans hundreds of thousands of distinct CDR3 sequences, roughly 14% being singletons. Source: PBMCs, taken on the day of the yellow fever booster vaccination. The receptors derive from a man between 25 and 39 years old who received the YFV17D yellow fever vaccine.

This chain connects TRBV25-1 to TRBJ1-2; D not resolved. The CDR3 loop spans 13 amino acids. Trimming removed 2 bases at V and 2 bases at J, with 6 bases between. The germline V gene has CDR1 MGHDK and CDR2 SYGVNS. DNA of the CDR3: TGTGCCAGCAGTGAAGGGCGGAACTATGGCTACACCTTC. Protein product: CASSEGRNYGYTF.

This clonotype was seen only a few times. The chain joins TRBV19 to TRBJ1-3; 8 bases map to TRBD1. V shed 7 bases and J 2 bases; nucleotides not matched to a gene: 7. The CDR3 covers 15 residues. CDR1 is LNHDA and CDR2 is SQIVND in the germline V gene (reference sequence). CDR3: CASIDRGYAGNTIYF. CDR3 DNA: TGTGCCAGTATCGACAGGGGATACGCTGGAAACACCATATATTTT.

CDR3 DNA: TGTGCCACCAGGCCAGAGGGACAGCGGAACACTGAAGCTTTCTTT. It specifies CATRPEGQRNTEAFF. This sequence joins TRBV15 and TRBJ1-1, with 7 bases aligning to TRBD1. Germline loops: CDR1 LNHNV, CDR2 YYDKDF (reference sequence). This CDR3 is built from 15 residues. Germline trimming cut 6 bases from V and 1 base from J; bases unmatched to any gene: 8.

As for this clonotype: Its ends do not fully match the called genes, so a read error is possible. The V call is TRBV14, the J call TRBJ2-7, with D maybe TRBD1 (5 bases). The CDR3 consists of 18 residues. Germline assignment: CDR1 SGHDN and CDR2 FVKESK. CDR3 in DNA: TGTGCCCGCAGCCAAGATGATATTCGGCAGGGCCGGTTCTACGAGCAGTACTTC. The encoded protein is CARSQDDIRQGRFYEQYF.

In its sample, this clonotype was seen a few times. The chain has TRBV12-3 or TRBV12-4 and TRBJ2-1, with TRBD2 identical over 11 bases. CDR3 length: 15 residues. The junction had 7 bases not matched to a gene; V was cut back by 6 bases and J by 6 bases. Here the CDR3 reads CASRFGTSGTNEQFF. Written as DNA, the CDR3 is TGTGCCAGCAGGTTCGGGACTAGCGGAACCAATGAGCAGTTCTTC.

This chain connects TRBV12-3 or TRBV12-4 to TRBJ2-1; 8 bases agree with TRBD2. The CDR3 is 14 amino acids. Trimming removed 5 bases from V and 6 bases from J; junction bases left unmatched: 6. CDR3: CASSPGLVINEQFF. The CDR3, as DNA: TGTGCCAGCAGTCCGGGACTAGTTATCAATGAGCAGTTCTTC.

J is TRBJ2-1 and V is TRBV7-9; 7 positions match TRBD2. Germline lookup yields CDR1 SEHNR and CDR2 FQNEAQ (reference sequence). The CDR3 runs 14 residues. V was clipped by 3 bases and J by 12 bases; unmatched bases: 11. DNA for the CDR3: TGTGCCAGCAGCTTGGGAGGTGGGCGGGAGACGCAGTTCTTC. Encoded protein: CASSLGGGRETQFF. The full variable domain, completed using reference TRBV7-9 and TRBJ2-1, is DTGVSQNPRHKITKRGQNVTFRCDPISEHNRLYWYRQTLGQGPEFLTYFQNEAQLEKSRLLSDRFSAERPKGSFSTLEIQRTEQGDSAMYLCASSLGGGRETQFFGPGTRLTVL.

The J gene is TRBJ2-3, the V gene TRBV12-3 or TRBV12-4, with 9 positions matching TRBD2. This CDR3 comprises 15 residues. Germline trimming cut 6 bases from V and 5 bases from J; bases unmatched to any gene: 9. The CDR3 spells CASSLGGRGIDTQYF. CDR3 DNA sequence: TGTGCCAGCAGCCTCGGCGGGAGGGGGATAGATACGCAGTATTTT.

This clonotype was seen a handful of times. The genes are TRBV20-1 and TRBJ2-7, with 7 bases aligning to TRBD2. The junction had 11 bases not matched to a gene; V was cut back by 6 bases and J by 6 bases. Per the germline V gene, CDR1 is DFQATT and CDR2 is SNEGSKA (reference sequence). The CDR3 covers 13 residues. CDR3 bases: TGCAGTGCCCCAAGCGGGGCGGGATCCGAGCAGTACTTC. Its translation: CSAPSGAGSEQYF.

This clonotype was observed many times. The chain has TRBV7-8 and TRBJ2-1, with unresolved D. The germline V gene has CDR1 SGHVS and CDR2 FQNEAQ. The V end lost 4 bases, the J end lost 0 bases, and 10 bases lay between the germline ends. The CDR3 sequence is 15 residues long. CDR3 loop: CASSSTSSSYNEQFF. The CDR3 DNA reads TGTGCCAGCAGCTCCACTTCTAGCTCCTACAATGAGCAGTTCTTC.

In its sample, this clonotype was seen once. The chain recombines TRBV20-1 with TRBJ1-2; D might be TRBD1 (5 bases). CDR1 and CDR2 (germline): DFQATT, SNEGSKA (reference sequence). The CDR3 spans 12 residues. The CDR3 DNA follows: TGCAATGGACAAGTGACGGGGAATGGCTACACCTTC. It codes for CNGQVTGNGYTF.

The chain is built from TRBV21-1 and TRBJ2-3; the table's D call, TRBD2, was not checked against the DNA. TRBV21-1 constitutes a pseudogene. The CDR3 loop spans 15 amino acids. The CDR3 nucleotides read TGTGCCAGCAGCAAAAAGGGGAGGGCCATAGATACGCAGTATTTT. Its protein is CASSKKGRAIDTQYF.

This clonotype was seen a handful of times. DNA of the CDR3: TGTGCCAGCAGCTACGGACAGGGGAAGGAGGAGCTGTTTTTT. This translates into CASSYGQGKEELFF. The rearrangement links TRBV7-8 to TRBJ2-2; 9 positions match TRBD1. The CDR3 contains 14 residues. With 4 bases clipped from V and 10 bases from J, the junction kept 7 bases outside the gene matches. Germline CDR1 and CDR2: SGHVS and FQNEAQ.

The chain combines TRBV12-3 or TRBV12-4 with TRBJ2-5, with D unclear. The V end was cut by 10 bases, the J end by 2 bases, with 11 bases between. The CDR3 spans 12 residues. In DNA form, the CDR3 reads TGTGCCACCGCAGTCGCGCAAGAGACCCAGTACTTC. Encoded protein: CATAVAQETQYF.

This clonotype came up a few times. The rearrangement uses TRBV4-3 and TRBJ2-7; D may match TRBD1 or TRBD2 (5 bases each). Trimming removed 4 bases at V and 3 bases at J, with 19 bases between. The CDR3 sequence is 16 residues long. Germline assignment: CDR1 LGHNA and CDR2 YSLEER. CDR3 DNA sequence: TGCGCCAGCAGCCCGAGTGTCAGAGGGACGAGCTACGAGCAGTACTTC. Translated, it gives CASSPSVRGTSYEQYF.

This clonotype was recorded a few times. This chain links TRBV29-1 with TRBJ2-2; the D is unclear. The V gene's germline CDR1 is SQVTM and CDR2 ANQGSEA. Trimming cost V 0 bases and J 2 bases, with 10 bases left between them. The CDR3 consists of 15 residues. The DNA of the CDR3 is TGCAGCGTTGAAGATCAAAAACAAAACACCGGGGAGCTGTTTTTT. It specifies CSVEDQKQNTGELFF.

The chain employs TRBV19 and TRBJ1-2; D unclear. The CDR3 is 14 residues long. Deletions cut 4 bases from V and 6 bases from J, with 15 bases between. CDR1 is LNHDA, CDR2 SQIVND, per germline (reference sequence). CDR3: CASSTRFWKDGYTF. CDR3 nucleotide sequence: TGTGCCAGTAGTACGCGCTTCTGGAAGGATGGCTACACCTTC.

This clonotype was seen more than once but under ten times. V is TRBV6-1 and J is TRBJ1-2; D remains ambiguous. Trimming took off 6 bases at V and 4 bases at J, with 15 bases between the two ends. Germline CDR1 reads MNHNS; CDR2 reads SASEGT. CDR3 length: 14 residues. This CDR3 reads CASRPPGPSYGYTF. DNA for the CDR3: TGTGCCAGCAGGCCCCCGGGCCCAAGCTATGGCTACACCTTC.

In this sample, this clonotype turned up a few times. This chain uses TRBV28 with TRBJ1-1; D is undetermined. CDR1 is MDHEN, CDR2 SYDVKM, per germline. The CDR3 totals 15 residues. The ends were cut back, 1 base at V and 1 base at J, with 10 bases in the middle. CDR3 residues: CASSLSPGSNTEAFF. CDR3 coding DNA: TGTGCCAGCAGTTTATCCCCCGGATCGAACACTGAAGCTTTCTTT.

The gene calls are TRBV20-1 and TRBJ1-1; D not resolved. V lost 6 bases and J lost 1, with 12 bases in between. The CDR3 runs 13 residues. Germline V CDR1 and CDR2: DFQATT, SNEGSKA (reference sequence). The CDR3 is CSALDTPNTEAFF. CDR3 nucleotide sequence: TGCAGTGCCCTAGACACCCCGAACACTGAAGCTTTCTTT.

The sample holds a few counts of this clonotype. CDR3 region: CATSRGPGSGSRSNEQFF. The CDR3 DNA reads as TGTGCCACCAGCAGAGGGCCGGGTAGCGGGAGCAGGAGTAATGAGCAGTTCTTC. The chain has TRBV15 and TRBJ2-1; 9 bases match TRBD2. The CDR3 has 18 residues. The germline CDR1 and CDR2 sequences are LNHNV and YYDKDF (reference sequence). Trimming cost V 1 base and J 7 bases; bases outside gene matches: 14.

This clonotype was counted a few times. The CDR3 DNA reads TGCAGCGTTGGACACGGCTCCTACGAGCAGTACTTC. It is translated as CSVGHGSYEQYF. The chain uses TRBV29-1 and TRBJ2-7, with D uncertain. The CDR3 runs to 12 residues. The germline CDR1 and CDR2 sequences are SQVTM and ANQGSEA. Between the trimmed V and J ends, which lost 4 bases and 0 bases, there was a span of 7 bases.